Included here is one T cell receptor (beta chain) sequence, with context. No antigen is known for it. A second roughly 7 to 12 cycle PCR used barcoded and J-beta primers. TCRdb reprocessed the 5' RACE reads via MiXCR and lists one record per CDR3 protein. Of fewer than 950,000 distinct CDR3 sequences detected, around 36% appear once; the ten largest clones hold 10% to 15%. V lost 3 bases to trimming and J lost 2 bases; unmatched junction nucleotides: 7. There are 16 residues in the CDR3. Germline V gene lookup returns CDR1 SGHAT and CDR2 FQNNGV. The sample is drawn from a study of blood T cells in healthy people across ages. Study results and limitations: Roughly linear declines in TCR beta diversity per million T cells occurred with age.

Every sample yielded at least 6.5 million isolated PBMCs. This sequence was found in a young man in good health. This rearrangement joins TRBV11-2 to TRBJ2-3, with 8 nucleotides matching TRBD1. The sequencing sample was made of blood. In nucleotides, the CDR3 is TGTGCCAGCAGCTTTACGGGACAGGAAAACACAGATACGCAGTATTTT. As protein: CASSFTGQENTDTQYF.